Below, one T cell receptor (beta chain) is given with its context. The antigen it binds to is not known. No base quality information exists; no much larger clone differs at one position. Including the terminal cysteine and phenylalanine, the CDR3 comprises 14 residues. Only the CDR3 region is kept as DNA, spanning 42 bases read in frame from base 1. The CDR1 and CDR2 encoded by the germline V gene are MGHDK and SYGVNS. From V the trimming removes 2 bases and from J it removes 4 bases, while the gene matches leave 4 bases of the junction unaccounted for. The record originates from a study of blood T cells in healthy people across ages (dated by TCRdb to between 2015 and 2017). About the study as a whole: In model experiments, template switching captured about one uniquely barcoded TCR beta cDNA molecule for every two T cells. Age-related changes in TCR beta repertoire diversity were measured in the study by deep sequencing normalized with unique cDNA molecular identifiers. Donors were grouped into four age groups: young (average approximately 16 years), middle-aged (39), aged (roughly 67) and long-lived (approximately 81). Donors of different ages were randomly distributed across sequencing lanes to avoid experimental bias. For two donors (one aged 18 to 29 and one aged 80 or older), the study analyzed two additional independent replicas of 1 million unique cDNA reads from the same blood draw.

Broader findings and caveats from the paper: Observed TCR beta diversity per million T cells fell roughly linearly with age, and a significant reduction was already apparent by age roughly 40. Because profiling used bulk unsorted PBMCs, naive and antigen-experienced compartments could not be compared conclusively. Observed TCR beta diversity correlated strongly with the percentage of naive T cells measured by flow cytometry. The long-lived group showed more naive CD4+ T cells, fewer expanded clones and increased TCR diversity than the aged group, suggesting age selection. The CMV infection status of donors was not known, potentially confounding age-related changes in expanded clonotypes. Estimates of total diversity based on one million sequenced T cells were considered lower bounds and underestimates.

Library prep was done by 5' RACE. Sequencer: Illumina HiSeq 2500. A second roughly 7 to 12 cycle PCR used a sample-barcoded 5' primer and a J-beta primer mix. A template-switch 5' adaptor carrying 12 random nucleotides introduced a unique molecular identifier onto each TCR beta cDNA molecule. Each sample yielded at least 3 million CDR3-containing paired-end reads. First-strand cDNA synthesis was performed from all RNA using the Mint cDNA synthesis kit, with priming by a TRBC-specific oligonucleotide. All cDNA was treated with uracil-DNA glycosylase and then went through a first 18-cycle PCR with the universal primers M1SS and BC2_uni_R. The authors' analysis ran thus. Each sample was normalized by randomly selecting 1 million high-quality reads, each carrying a distinct molecular identifier. Reads sharing molecular identifiers were discarded rather than binned into consensus sequences. MiTCR, with a Q25 quality threshold and the strictest error-elimination algorithm, was used for CDR3 identification, clonotype clustering and error correction. A nonparametric unseen species model using Euler transformation provided a lower-bound estimate of total TCR beta diversity. The raw public reads went through TCRdb reprocessing: fastp at Q25, MiXCR clone calling, in-frame beta chains kept. Rows are unified per CDR3 protein, each entry keeping the most common DNA and genes. The V and J calls were determined by TCRdb, not by the authors. The sample table holds hundreds of thousands of distinct CDR3 sequences, of which more than 40% were seen once. Around 18% of the sample is held by the ten biggest clonotypes.

Systemically healthy Caucasian individuals from Russia, some 40 in total and aged about 6 to 95 years, were included as donors. Roughly 11 milliliters of peripheral blood were drawn from each donor into EDTA-treated Vacutainer tubes. Ficoll-Paque density-gradient centrifugation was used to isolate PBMCs, with at least 7 million obtained per sample. Trizol reagent was used to extract total RNA from the PBMCs, yielding at least 5 micrograms per sample. The percentages of naive CD45RAhigh/CD27high T cells were determined by flow cytometry on a PBMC aliquot from every donor. The source is a man in his sixties in good health. The rearrangement joined TRBV25-1 to TRBJ2-7; 8 of the junction bases match TRBD1. The sequenced sample consisted of blood. At the DNA level, the sequence is TGTGCCAGCAGTGAAACAGGGGGACGTTACGAGCAGTACTTC. Translated, this gives CASSETGGRYEQYF.